This T cell receptor beta chain was sequenced during a study of T-cell memory formation after mild COVID-19. J gave up 2 bases and V 4 bases, and 7 bases lay outside the gene matches. CDR1 and CDR2 (germline): ENHRY, SYGVKD. The CDR3 covers 15 residues. Via MiXCR, TCRdb re-called the 5' RACE reads, giving one row per CDR3 protein. The sample lists 350,000 to 450,000 distinct CDR3 sequences, more than 20% occurring once. Only a few counts were recorded for this clonotype. The genes are TRBV10-3 and TRBJ1-2, with 7 positions matching TRBD1. Sequencing was performed on PBMCs or a T cell subset sorted from them (not recorded which). The receptor was derived from an adult woman who had mild COVID-19 (a few samples of this study predate the infection). Cell type and time point are not known. The CDR3 reads CAISGGEGANYGYTF. DNA for the CDR3: TGTGCCATCAGTGGAGGTGAGGGGGCCAACTATGGCTACACCTTC.